This T cell receptor (beta chain) is drawn from a study of blood T cells in healthy people across ages. The overall study: Every two T cells gave about one barcoded beta molecule via template switching.

The second PCR ran about 6 to 12 cycles with a sample-barcoded 5' primer and J-beta primers. TCRdb processed the 5' RACE reads anew with MiXCR; each CDR3 protein has one entry. This table has around 2 million distinct CDR3 sequences, 35% to 50% appearing once. CDR1 and CDR2 from the germline V gene are LGHDT and YNNKEL (reference sequence). The CDR3 is 13 amino acids. V shed 0 bases, J shed 8 bases, and the junction held 1 base outside the gene matches. The genes are TRBV3-1 and TRBJ2-4; 7 nucleotides agree with TRBD1. The source material was blood. This TCR was sampled from a human donor in good health. CDR3 in amino acids: CASSQDRGYIQYF. The CDR3 DNA follows: TGTGCCAGCAGCCAAGACAGGGGGTACATTCAGTACTTC.